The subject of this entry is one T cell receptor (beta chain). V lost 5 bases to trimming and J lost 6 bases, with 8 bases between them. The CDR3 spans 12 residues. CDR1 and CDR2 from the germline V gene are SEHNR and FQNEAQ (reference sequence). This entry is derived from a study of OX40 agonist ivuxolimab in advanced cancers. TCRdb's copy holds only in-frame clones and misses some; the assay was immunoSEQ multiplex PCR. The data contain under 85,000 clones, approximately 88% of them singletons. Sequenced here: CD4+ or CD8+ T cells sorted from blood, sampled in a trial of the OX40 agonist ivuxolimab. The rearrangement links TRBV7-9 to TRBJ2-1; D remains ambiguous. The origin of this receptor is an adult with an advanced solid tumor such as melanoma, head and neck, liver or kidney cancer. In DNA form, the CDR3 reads TGTGCCAGCAGCCCCCCCGGCAATGAGCAGTTCTTC. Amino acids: CASSPPGNEQFF.